Given below is one T cell receptor beta chain in context. The data belong to a study of blood T cell repertoires in COVID-19. On the study more broadly: Some COVID-19 samples were acute and others convalescent; all came from the United States, Italy and Spain. Sample material is recorded as cDNA or gDNA derived from T cells, B-cell-depleted T cells, or PBMCs.

CDR1 and CDR2 (germline): LNHDA, SQIVND (reference sequence). The CDR3 length is 13 residues. V was trimmed by 7 bases and J by 6 bases, leaving 13 bases between them. Followed over time, Seattle patients had been enrolled while infection was active. The method was immunoSEQ multiplex PCR; TCRdb's version includes in-frame clones alone and lacks a portion of them. The table lists about 250,000 clones, roughly 88% of them singletons. The V call is TRBV19, the J call TRBJ2-1, with unresolved D. This TCR derives from a woman aged 25 to 39 with COVID-19, enrolled during active disease. The sequenced material came from peripheral blood. The CDR3 is CASTSPGFNEQFF. The CDR3 DNA reads as TGTGCCAGTACCTCACCAGGATTCAATGAGCAGTTCTTC.